What follows is one T cell receptor beta chain and its context. This sample is part of a study of blood T cells in healthy people across ages. As for the study in general: About one barcoded beta molecule per two T cells came from capture by template switching.

Sample-barcoded 5' priming and a J-beta primer mix drove a second PCR of roughly 7 to 11 cycles. MiXCR, run by TCRdb on the 5' RACE reads, gives a single entry per CDR3 protein. Here the sample spans more than 700,000 distinct CDR3 sequences, about 45% being singletons. The CDR3 contains 14 residues. Deletions cut 2 bases from V and 5 bases from J, with 9 bases between. The donors, healthy Caucasians from Russia, were aged roughly 6 to 90. No fewer than 6 million PBMCs went into each sample. With each sample, at least 6 micrograms of total RNA were extracted. The receptor was isolated from a man older than 75 in good health. The sample was blood. The chain employs TRBV12-3 or TRBV12-4 and TRBJ1-4, with D possibly being TRBD1 (5 bases). The CDR3 loop is CASSLRGVNEKLFF. The CDR3 bases are TGTGCCAGCAGTTTAAGAGGGGTGAATGAAAAACTGTTTTTT.